These 2 T cell receptor beta chains were sequenced from one sample in a study of blood T cell repertoires in COVID-19. Profiling relied on immunoSEQ multiplex PCR, and the TCRdb table lists in-frame clones only, not all of them. The data contain roughly 110,000 clones, more than 70% of them singletons. Sequenced material: peripheral blood. The source of these receptors is a woman in her seventies who had recovered from COVID-19.

This clone was found once. The chain couples TRBV12-3 or TRBV12-4 to TRBJ2-7; D remains unclear. CDR3 length: 12 residues. Trimming took off 2 bases at V and 6 bases at J, with 8 bases between the two ends. CDR3 residues: CASSLMGSEQYF. CDR3 DNA: TGTGCCAGCAGTTTAATGGGCTCCGAGCAGTACTTC.

This chain connects TRBV9 to TRBJ2-3, with 9 bases that match TRBD2. This CDR3 has 17 amino acids. Germline-derived CDR1 and CDR2 are SGDLS and YYNGEE. V lost 6 bases to trimming and J lost 5 bases; unmatched junction nucleotides: 16. This CDR3 reads CASTWGLAGVEGDTQYF. In DNA form, the CDR3 reads TGTGCCAGCACCTGGGGGTTAGCGGGAGTGGAGGGAGATACGCAGTATTTT.